The 13 T cell receptor beta chains below all came from one sample that was sequenced in a study of identical twins. MiXCR was run by TCRdb on the 5' RACE reads, yielding one entry per CDR3 protein. In the table there are more than 400,000 distinct CDR3 sequences, around 15% of which are singletons. These data also featured in a second study, about yellow fever vaccine responses in identical twins.

Input material: CD4+ T cells sorted from blood. The receptors originated from a woman aged 18-30 years in good health.

The rearrangement links TRBV7-9 to TRBJ1-6; 9 bases line up with TRBD1. With 1 base clipped from V and 10 bases from J, the junction kept 8 bases outside the gene matches. CDR3 length: 16 amino acids. Per germline, CDR1 SEHNR and CDR2 FQNEAQ (reference sequence). This CDR3 reads CASSLGGTGISSPLHF. In DNA, the CDR3 is TGTGCCAGCAGCTTAGGGGGGACAGGGATTAGCTCACCCCTCCACTTT.

The chain combines TRBV10-3 with TRBJ1-3; D uncertain. The CDR3 has 15 residues. Trimming removed 3 bases at V and 0 bases at J, with 9 bases between. Germline CDR1 ENHRY, CDR2 SYGVKD. This chain's CDR3 is CAISDATHSGNTIYF. Here the CDR3 DNA reads TGTGCCATCAGTGATGCCACCCACTCTGGAAACACCATATATTTT.

The chain links TRBV20-1 to TRBJ2-7; D is ambiguous. Looked up from germline, CDR1 is DFQATT and CDR2 is SNEGSKA (reference sequence). This CDR3 comprises 12 residues. The ends were cut back, 1 base at V and 3 bases at J, with 7 bases in the middle. CDR3 sequence: CSARGSYYEQYV. The DNA of the CDR3 is TGCAGTGCTAGAGGGAGCTACTACGAGCAGTACGTC.

This clonotype was seen more than once but under ten times. The chain couples TRBV6-1 to TRBJ1-2; possible D gene TRBD1, 5 bases. Trimming removed 3 bases from V and 0 bases from J, with 17 bases in between. CDR3 size: 17 residues. CDR1 is MNHNS and CDR2 is SASEGT in the germline V gene. The DNA for the CDR3 is TGTGCCAGCAGTGACGGCAGGGTTGGACTAGCTAACTATGGCTACACCTTC. Protein: CASSDGRVGLANYGYTF.

The rearrangement uses TRBV24-1 and TRBJ2-1, with TRBD1 matching over 10 bases. Germline CDR1 reads KGHDR; CDR2 reads SFDVKD. Trimming at V came to 4 bases and at J to 9 bases, leaving 14 bases not matched to a gene. The CDR3 is 17 residues long. CDR3 nucleotide sequence: TGTGCCACCAGTGACCACTCGACAGGGGGCTATTTCGCTGAGCAGTTCTTC. Translation: CATSDHSTGGYFAEQFF.

This chain joins TRBV7-8 and TRBJ1-3, with a tentative D call TRBD1 (6 bases). CDR3 length equals 14 residues. CDR1 SGHVS and CDR2 FQNEAQ come from the germline V gene. With 0 bases removed from V and 5 bases from J, the gap between germline ends came to 8 bases. The CDR3 region is CASSLAGGRNTIYF. The CDR3 DNA is TGTGCCAGCAGCTTAGCGGGGGGGCGAAACACCATATATTTT.

The V gene is TRBV2, the J gene TRBJ2-3, with 7 bases fitting TRBD1. The CDR3 has 14 amino acids. The germline V gene has CDR1 SNHLY and CDR2 FYNNEI. V lost 2 bases, J lost 2 bases, and 1 base stayed unmatched. In DNA, the CDR3 is TGTGCCAGCAGTGAACAGGGGGACACAGATACGCAGTATTTT. It yields the protein CASSEQGDTDTQYF. Full variable domain (remainder filled in from reference TRBV2 and TRBJ2-3): EPEVTQTPSHQVTQMGQEVILRCVPISNHLYFYWYRQILGQKVEFLVSFYNNEISEKSEIFDDQFSVERPDGSNFTLKIRSTKLEDSAMYFCASSEQGDTDTQYFGPGTRLTVL.

This clonotype was picked up a small number of times. The CDR3 DNA reads TGCGCCAGCAGCTTGGTTGTTGGTGACACCGGGGAGCTGTTTTTT. Translation: CASSLVVGDTGELFF. The chain employs TRBV5-1 and TRBJ2-2, with D unresolved. V gave up 0 bases and J gave up 3 bases, with 9 bases separating them. This CDR3 is 15 amino acids long. Per the germline V gene, CDR1 is SGHRS and CDR2 is YFSETQ.

The J gene is TRBJ2-5, the V gene TRBV12-3 or TRBV12-4; 10 bases align to TRBD2. This CDR3 contains 15 residues. V gave up 5 bases and J gave up 5 bases; unmatched junction bases: 8. Written as DNA, the CDR3 is TGTGCCAGCAGTCGACGCGGACTAGCGGAGGAGACCCAGTACTTC. This codes for CASSRRGLAEETQYF.

There are many counts of this clonotype. This sequence joins TRBV29-1 and TRBJ1-3; D is undetermined. V was cut by 8 bases and J by 0 bases, with 14 bases left in between. Germline CDR1 and CDR2: SQVTM and ANQGSEA. CDR3 length equals 14 residues. This CDR3 is CSTDGSSSGNTIYF. The CDR3 DNA follows: TGCAGCACAGACGGGTCGAGCTCTGGAAACACCATATATTTT.

The gene calls are TRBV11-2 and TRBJ1-1; no definite D call. The CDR3 consists of 13 residues. The germline V and J ends were trimmed by 5 bases and 11 bases, with 18 bases remaining between them. Germline assignment: CDR1 SGHAT and CDR2 FQNNGV. CDR3 amino acids: CASSPLRHFPAFF. CDR3 sequence (DNA): TGTGCCAGCAGCCCCCTTCGACATTTTCCGGCTTTCTTT. The complete variable domain, with remaining parts taken from reference TRBV11-2 and TRBJ1-1, reads EAGVAQSPRYKIIEKRQSVAFWCNPISGHATLYWYQQILGQGPKLLIQFQNNGVVDDSQLPKDRFSAERLKGVDSTLKIQPAKLEDSAVYLCASSPLRHFPAFFGQGTRLTVV.

This chain uses TRBV20-1 with TRBJ2-1, with 7 positions matching TRBD2. CDR1 DFQATT and CDR2 SNEGSKA come from the germline V gene (reference sequence). The CDR3 is 16 residues long. The ends lost 2 bases at V and 3 bases at J; junction bases unmatched: 10. The CDR3 DNA reads TGCAGTGCTAGATCCGAAATAGCGGGTCACTACAATGAGCAGTTCTTC. This gives the protein CSARSEIAGHYNEQFF.

The table lists this clonotype with a few counts. The chain recombines TRBV7-9 with TRBJ2-1; possibly TRBD2 for D (5 bases). Trimming removed 3 bases from V and 3 bases from J, with 9 bases in between. Germline CDR1 SEHNR, CDR2 FQNEAQ (reference sequence). The CDR3 is 14 amino acids. CDR3 DNA sequence: TGTGCCAGCAGCTTGGCCGGGATCTACAATGAGCAGTTCTTC. This gives the protein CASSLAGIYNEQFF.